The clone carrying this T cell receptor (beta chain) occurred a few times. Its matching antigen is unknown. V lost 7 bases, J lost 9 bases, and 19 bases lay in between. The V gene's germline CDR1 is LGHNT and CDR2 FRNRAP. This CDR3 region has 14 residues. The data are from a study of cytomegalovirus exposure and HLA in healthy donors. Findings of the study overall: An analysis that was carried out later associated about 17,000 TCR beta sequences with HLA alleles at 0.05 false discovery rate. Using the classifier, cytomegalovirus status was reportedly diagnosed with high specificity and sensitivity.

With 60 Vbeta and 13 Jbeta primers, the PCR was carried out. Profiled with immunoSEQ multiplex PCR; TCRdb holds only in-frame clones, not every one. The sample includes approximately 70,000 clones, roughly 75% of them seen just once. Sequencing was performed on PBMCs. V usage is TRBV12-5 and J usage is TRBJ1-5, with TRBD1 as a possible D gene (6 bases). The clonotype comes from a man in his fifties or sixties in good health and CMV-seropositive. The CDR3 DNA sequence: TGTGCTAGTGCCCGTACAGGGTGTGGTTGGCCCCAGCATTTT. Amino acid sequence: CASARTGCGWPQHF.